Listed here are 15 T cell receptor beta chains from one sample, sequenced in a study of T cells in localized non-small cell lung cancer. The data were produced by immunoSEQ multiplex PCR, yet TCRdb's version contains in-frame clones alone and is incomplete. In the table there are 130,000 or so clones, more than 70% of which are singletons. Source: peripheral blood, taken before any cancer treatment. These receptors were collected from an older female donor with stage I lung adenocarcinoma.

V and J are TRBV21-1 and TRBJ2-7; the table's TRBD1 call for D was not verified on the DNA. TRBV21-1 is a known pseudogene. CDR3 length equals 16 residues. The CDR3 loop reads CASSKVYRDSSYEQYF. CDR3 DNA sequence: TGTGCCAGCAGCAAAGTCTACCGGGACAGTTCCTACGAGCAGTACTTC.

The genes are TRBV5-5 and TRBJ2-1; a possible D gene is TRBD2 (5 bases). Germline CDR1 and CDR2: SGHKS and YYEKEE (reference sequence). The CDR3 has 12 residues. Deletions cut 4 bases from V and 9 bases from J, with 11 bases between. The CDR3 protein is CASSLEGFEQFF. The CDR3 DNA sequence: TGTGCCAGCAGCCTCGAGGGCTTTGAGCAGTTCTTC.

This clone has a single count. The rearrangement links TRBV19 to TRBJ2-1; D may correspond to TRBD1 or TRBD2 (5 bases each). V was clipped by 6 bases and J by 8 bases, with 23 bases between them. CDR1 is LNHDA and CDR2 is SQIVND in the germline V gene (reference sequence). This CDR3 contains 16 residues. The CDR3 loop reads CASSNLFGSTGDEQFF. In DNA form, the CDR3 reads TGTGCCAGTAGCAATCTCTTTGGGAGCACAGGAGATGAGCAGTTCTTC.

Here the CDR3 DNA reads TGTGCCAGCAGCTGGCCGGGACAGTACGAGCAGTACTTC. It codes for CASSWPGQYEQYF. V gene TRBV7-8 combines with J gene TRBJ2-7; 7 bases are shared with TRBD1. The germline V gene encodes CDR1 SGHVS and CDR2 FQNEAQ. This CDR3 region has 13 residues. With 4 bases clipped from V and 4 bases from J, the junction kept 4 bases outside the gene matches. Together with reference TRBV7-8 and TRBJ2-7, the CDR3 gives the full variable domain: GAGVSQSPRYKVAKRGQDVALRCDPISGHVSLFWYQQALGQGPEFLTYFQNEAQLDKSGLPSDRFFAERPEGSVSTLKIQRTQQEDSAVYLCASSWPGQYEQYFGPGTRLTVT.

The J gene is TRBJ2-1, the V gene TRBV4-2, with D unresolved. Deletions cut 0 bases from V and 14 bases from J, with 17 bases between. The germline V gene has CDR1 LGHNA and CDR2 YNFKEQ. The CDR3 contains 14 residues. This CDR3 is CASSQEMSAEREFF. Here the CDR3 DNA reads TGTGCCAGCAGCCAAGAGATGTCTGCGGAGCGCGAGTTCTTC.

The chain has TRBV28 and TRBJ2-4; D may correspond to TRBD1 or TRBD2 (5 bases each). Germline assignment: CDR1 MDHEN and CDR2 SYDVKM. The CDR3 extends over 12 amino acids. Trimming stripped 3 bases from V and 15 bases from J, with 15 bases between. The CDR3 DNA reads as TGTGCCAGCAGTTTTAAGGGACGGGATTGGTACTTC. It yields the protein CASSFKGRDWYF. The variable domain in full, completed from reference TRBV28 and TRBJ2-4, reads DVKVTQSSRYLVKRTGEKVFLECVQDMDHENMFWYRQDPGLGLRLIYFSYDVKMKEKGDIPEGYSVSREKKERFSLILESASTNQTSMYLCASSFKGRDWYFGAGTRLSVL.

V usage is TRBV28 and J usage is TRBJ2-7; D uncertain. CDR1 and CDR2 from the germline V gene are MDHEN and SYDVKM. This CDR3 region has 15 residues. The ends were cut back, 1 base at V and 2 bases at J, with 12 bases in the middle. CDR3 residues: CASSLSGNPPYEQYF. The CDR3 coding sequence is TGTGCCAGCAGTTTATCGGGTAACCCCCCCTACGAGCAGTACTTC.

The chain couples TRBV7-9 to TRBJ1-2; TRBD1 is a possible D gene (5 bases). The germline V gene encodes CDR1 SEHNR and CDR2 FQNEAQ (reference sequence). With 1 base removed from V and 8 bases from J, the gap between germline ends came to 14 bases. The CDR3 has 14 residues. CDR3 DNA: TGTGCCAGCAGCTTAGAACAGGCTACTCAGGGCTACACCTTC. Residues: CASSLEQATQGYTF. Full variable domain (rest looked up from reference TRBV7-9 and TRBJ1-2): DTGVSQNPRHKITKRGQNVTFRCDPISEHNRLYWYRQTLGQGPEFLTYFQNEAQLEKSRLLSDRFSAERPKGSFSTLEIQRTEQGDSAMYLCASSLEQATQGYTFGSGTRLTVV.

This chain connects TRBV6-5 to TRBJ2-5; TRBD1 or TRBD2 may be the D gene (5 bases each). With the DNA end fitting TRBJ2-7 better, the J assignment may be wrong. Per germline, CDR1 MNHEY and CDR2 SVGAGI. The CDR3 contains 15 residues. CDR3 nucleotide sequence: TGTGCCAGCAGTTACTCGGGGGTGGGAACCTACGAGCAGTACTTC. Its translation is CASSYSGVGTYEQYF.

The chain recombines TRBV7-2 with TRBJ2-1; 8 bases fit TRBD2. Germline V gene lookup returns CDR1 SGHTA and CDR2 FQGNSA. The ends lost 3 bases at V and 1 base at J; junction bases unmatched: 5. The CDR3 length is 16 residues. In DNA form, the CDR3 reads TGTGCCAGCAGCTTGGTGACTAGCGTTTCCTACAATGAGCAGTTCTTC. It translates to CASSLVTSVSYNEQFF. The full variable domain, rest sourced from reference TRBV7-2 and TRBJ2-1, is GAGVSQSPSNKVTEKGKDVELRCDPISGHTALYWYRQSLGQGLEFLIYFQGNSAPDKSGLPSDRFSAERTGGSVSTLTIQRTQQEDSAVYLCASSLVTSVSYNEQFFGPGTRLTVL.

This clone is a singleton in its sample. The V call is TRBV7-2, the J call TRBJ1-2; D unresolved. CDR1 and CDR2 from the germline V gene are SGHTA and FQGNSA. Trimming took off 6 bases at V and 5 bases at J, with 7 bases between the two ends. CDR3 length: 11 amino acids. The CDR3 DNA follows: TGTGCCAGCAGTAGGACTTATGGCTACACCTTC. It encodes CASSRTYGYTF.

On this clone itself: One end of the junction is discordant with germline, which a read error may explain. The rearrangement links TRBV19 to TRBJ1-3; TRBD1 might be the D (5 bases). Looked up from germline, CDR1 is LNHDA and CDR2 is SQIVND (reference sequence). CDR3 size: 13 residues. The CDR3 loop reads CASQDSSRNTIYF. Written as DNA, the CDR3 is TGTGCCAGCCAAGACAGCTCTCGAAACACCATATATTTT.

The V and J genes are TRBV28 and TRBJ1-4; D remains ambiguous. The V gene lost 1 base and the J gene lost 8 bases, with 14 bases spanning the gap. Germline V gene data show CDR1 as MDHEN and CDR2 as SYDVKM. The CDR3 has 15 amino acids. The CDR3 here is CASSLSGRVREKLFF. The CDR3 region has the DNA TGTGCCAGCAGTTTATCCGGGAGGGTCAGGGAAAAACTGTTTTTT.

The rearrangement joins TRBV25-1 to TRBJ2-7; D call uncertain. Germline V lookup: CDR1 MGHDK, CDR2 SYGVNS. The CDR3 length is 16 residues. The V and J ends lost 1 base and 1 base respectively, with 14 bases between them. The CDR3 DNA is TGTGCCAGCAGTGAATCGGTCGGCCCGTTGTCCTACGAGCAGTACTTC. Translation gives CASSESVGPLSYEQYF.

The J gene is TRBJ2-2, the V gene TRBV2; TRBD1 matches 7 bases. Germline lookup yields CDR1 SNHLY and CDR2 FYNNEI. After removal of 5 bases from V and 1 base from J, the junction contained 1 base not matched to a gene. This CDR3 region has 14 residues. The CDR3: CASSYRGNTGELFF. DNA for the CDR3: TGTGCCAGCAGTTACAGGGGGAACACCGGGGAGCTGTTTTTT.